A selection of T cell receptor beta chains follows, all from one sample in a study of blood T cell repertoires in COVID-19. Data came from immunoSEQ multiplex PCR; TCRdb stores just in-frame clones and leaves some out. The top ten hold approximately 15% of the sample, which has nearly 95,000 clones, roughly 79% seen once. The sequenced material came from peripheral blood. The receptors here all came from a human donor in a cohort sampled during active COVID-19. Each CDR3 is given with its conserved first and last residue. Fields, in order: V gene, J gene, CDR3 protein.

TRBV19	TRBJ2-1	CASTPSGTNYNEQFF
TRBV21-1	TRBJ1-1	CASMHSYTEAFF
TRBV11-2	TRBJ2-7	CASSPFAGVSYEQYF
TRBV5-1	TRBJ1-1	CASSLGSGTQNTEAFF
TRBV5-1	TRBJ2-3	CASSLGMPVLRTDTQYF
TRBV5-6	TRBJ2-1	CASSLAGGGNEQFF
TRBV7-9	TRBJ2-3	CASSASGRDIDTQYF
TRBV19	TRBJ2-6	CASSASNSGANVLTF
TRBV2	TRBJ2-7	CASSEFGSEIGEQYF
TRBV7-8	TRBJ2-7	CASSSRPTGGLPYEQYF
TRBV7-6	TRBJ1-1	CASSFQSYTEAFF
TRBV5-1	TRBJ1-1	CASSLGYRYTEAFF
TRBV18	TRBJ2-1	CASSLFFRGSYNEQFF
TRBV5-1	TRBJ2-2	CASSLGGDTGELFF
TRBV27	TRBJ1-6	CASSSGIGYSPLHF
TRBV6-6	TRBJ2-1	CASGDSNNEQFF
TRBV7-2	TRBJ2-2	CASSLKFARGDTGELFF
TRBV30	TRBJ2-3	CAWRGTGPFTDTQYF
TRBV19	TRBJ2-1	CASNKESSYNEQFF
TRBV7-9	TRBJ2-6	CASSLGSRGANVLTF
TRBV9	TRBJ2-1	CASSVRLADYNEQFF
TRBV4-1	TRBJ1-4	CASSQDGTVNEKLFF
TRBV19	TRBJ2-1	CASSLPGRSNEQFF
TRBV3-1/TRBV3-2	TRBJ2-5	CASSQASGSAAKTQYF
TRBV5-1	TRBJ2-6	CASRRETGQGYSGANVLTF
TRBV19	TRBJ1-1	CASKGQGTEAFF
TRBV5-1	TRBJ2-1	CASSSTSGGADYNEQFF
TRBV2	TRBJ2-1	CASSEDGVSYNEQFF
TRBV6-1	TRBJ2-3	CASSEAGGRDTQYF
TRBV13	TRBJ1-1	CASNEGARFTEAFF
TRBV6-1	TRBJ1-2	CASSEAAGSVYGYTF
TRBV7-9	TRBJ1-3	CASSFVGASSGNTIYF
TRBV4-1	TRBJ2-1	CASSQVGSGNNEQFF
TRBV10-3	TRBJ2-7	CAISDPGSSSYEQYF
TRBV2	TRBJ2-1	CASSFQTSGRLNEQFF
TRBV28	TRBJ2-5	CASSSGGVGQETQYF
TRBV10-3	TRBJ2-1	CAISERGQGYNEQFF
TRBV6-1	TRBJ1-1	CASSEGTAPNTEAFF
TRBV10-1	TRBJ2-1	CASNSGTGRNEQFF
TRBV9	TRBJ1-1	CASSVVFGGSEAFF
TRBV27	TRBJ2-2	CASSGTRGSGELFF
TRBV18	TRBJ2-3	CASSPLHSRQGGTDTQYF
TRBV5-4	TRBJ2-1	CASSLELAGGHEQFF
TRBV9	TRBJ1-3	CASSVSPQYSGNTIYF
TRBV27	TRBJ1-2	CASRPGDTYGYTF
TRBV19	TRBJ2-7	CASVLRDITSSYEQYF
TRBV6-5	TRBJ1-2	CASSPMDRGYGYTF
TRBV28	TRBJ2-7	CASSGGHREQYF
TRBV5-4	TRBJ2-7	CASGNRDRGFSYEQYF
TRBV21-1	TRBJ1-1	CASSKAHPRDRGEAFF
TRBV28	TRBJ2-3	CASSTGLAGGTDTQYF
TRBV7-6	TRBJ1-4	CASSLGTGANEKLFF